The clone carrying this T cell receptor beta chain was counted a few times. The antigen is unknown. This specimen belongs to a study of response to subunit inactivated influenza vaccine. General observations from the study: Authors suggested each seasonal flu vaccination may recruit only limited numbers of new T cells.

TCRdb re-called the RT-PCR reads through MiXCR, storing one row per CDR3 protein. The sample has 600,000 to 850,000 distinct CDR3 sequences, 12% to 15% seen once; the top ten hold less than 9%. The TCR originated in a man aged 45-65 years who received an inactivated influenza vaccine. The sample here was PBMCs from blood, taken approximately 15 days before vaccination.

The CDR3 DNA is TGTGCCAGCAGCCAAGTGGAGAAAACTGAAGCTTTCTTT. Translating gives CASSQVEKTEAFF. This rearrangement joins TRBV3-1 to TRBJ1-1; D call uncertain. Trimming took off 1 base at V and 5 bases at J, with 8 bases between the two ends. Germline V gene sequence: CDR1 LGHDT, CDR2 YNNKEL (reference sequence). The CDR3 has 13 amino acids.